This entry is about one T cell receptor beta chain. Antigen specificity is unknown. The CDR3 covers 15 residues. CDR1 is SGHRS and CDR2 is YFSETQ in the germline V gene. The V end was cut by 5 bases, the J end by 1 base, with 12 bases between. The data originate from a study of identifying expanded T cells in peripheral blood. Study results and caveats: Variance in clone template counts between approximately 2-week samples significantly increased with total template count across all healthy donors.

During the collection period, no donor immune events like infections were recorded. Sequenced by immunoSEQ multiplex PCR; TCRdb stores in-frame clones only, minus some. There are about 130,000 clones in the sample; 75% to 90% occur only once, and roughly 8% lies in the top ten. Sample: blood. The source of this sequence is a person aged 18 to 69 in good health. This chain uses TRBV5-1 with TRBJ2-2; the D is unclear. CDR3 residues: CASRSLQRNTGELFF. Here the CDR3 DNA reads TGCGCCAGCAGATCTCTCCAGCGGAACACCGGGGAGCTGTTTTTT.